This entry lists 25 T cell receptor beta chains sequenced from one sample in a study of cytomegalovirus exposure and HLA in healthy donors. Amplification used 60 Vbeta primers and 13 Jbeta primers. Method: immunoSEQ multiplex PCR; TCRdb's copy keeps in-frame clones and lacks some. The data contain some 130,000 clones, 65% to 80% of them singletons. Sequencing was carried out using PBMCs. The receptors shown here come from a male donor in good health and CMV-seropositive.

In this sample, this clone turned up a few times. CDR3: CASSHLGRDMNTEAFF. CDR3 DNA: TGTGCCAGCAGCCACCTGGGAAGGGACATGAACACTGAAGCTTTCTTT. This rearrangement joins TRBV7-9 to TRBJ1-1, with D possibly TRBD1 on 6 matching bases. There are 16 residues in the CDR3. Trimming took 5 bases from V and 0 from J, leaving 16 bases between them. The germline gives CDR1 SEHNR, CDR2 FQNEAQ (reference sequence).

V usage is TRBV6-6 and J usage is TRBJ1-2; possible D gene TRBD1, 5 bases. The germline V gene encodes CDR1 MNHNY and CDR2 SVGAGI (reference sequence). The ends were cut back, 5 bases at V and 6 bases at J, with 10 bases in the middle. CDR3 size: 12 residues. For the CDR3, the DNA is TGTGCCAGCAGTATTACGGACAATGGCTACACCTTC. It yields the protein CASSITDNGYTF.

This chain uses TRBV7-9 with TRBJ1-1; the match to TRBD1 covers 7 bases. The CDR3 has 12 residues. Germline trimming cut 7 bases from V and 6 bases from J; bases unmatched to any gene: 5. CDR1 is SEHNR, CDR2 FQNEAQ, per germline (reference sequence). CDR3: CASTGGFAEAFF. CDR3 DNA sequence: TGTGCCAGCACAGGGGGATTTGCTGAAGCTTTCTTT.

The rearrangement uses TRBV6-4 and TRBJ1-5; the D gene is possibly TRBD1 (6 bases). The germline CDR1 and CDR2 sequences are MRHNA and SNTAGT. The CDR3 extends over 13 amino acids. The V and J ends lost 3 bases and 6 bases respectively, with 9 bases between them. CDR3: CASSEGAGQPQHF. CDR3 nucleotide sequence: TGTGCCAGCAGTGAGGGGGCGGGTCAGCCCCAGCATTTT.

The chain couples TRBV27 to TRBJ2-2; TRBD2 is a possible D gene (7 bases). The CDR3 totals 18 residues. V was clipped by 5 bases and J by 1 base, with 20 bases between them. Per germline, CDR1 MNHEY and CDR2 SMNVEV (reference sequence). For the CDR3, the DNA is TGTGCCAGCAGTCCTATTGGGGGGGGCAGGGTGAACACCGGGGAGCTGTTTTTT. Protein sequence: CASSPIGGGRVNTGELFF.

V usage is TRBV28 and J usage is TRBJ1-1, with TRBD1 matching 9 bases. This CDR3 has 15 amino acids. Germline CDR1 reads MDHEN; CDR2 reads SYDVKM. V was clipped by 7 bases and J by 1 base; unmatched bases: 7. In DNA, the CDR3 is TGTGCCAGCACCAATCCGGGACAGGGGAACACTGAAGCTTTCTTT. The encoded protein is CASTNPGQGNTEAFF. Full variable domain (outside the CDR3, taken from reference TRBV28 and TRBJ1-1): DVKVTQSSRYLVKRTGEKVFLECVQDMDHENMFWYRQDPGLGLRLIYFSYDVKMKEKGDIPEGYSVSREKKERFSLILESASTNQTSMYLCASTNPGQGNTEAFFGQGTRLTVV.

V gene TRBV10-3 combines with J gene TRBJ1-2; no firm D call. Trimming left V 6 bases short and J 3 bases short, with 14 bases between. The CDR3 runs 14 residues. The germline V gene encodes CDR1 ENHRY and CDR2 SYGVKD. The CDR3 DNA is TGTGCCATCAGCATAGGACTGAGGGACTATGGCTACACCTTC. Protein product: CAISIGLRDYGYTF.

The V and J genes are TRBV18 and TRBJ2-1; TRBD2 aligns across 11 bases. The length of the CDR3 is 15 residues. V lost 3 bases to trimming and J lost 7 bases; unmatched junction nucleotides: 5. Germline V gene data show CDR1 as KGHSH and CDR2 as LQKENI. CDR3 protein: CASSPSGGASNEQFF. For the CDR3, the DNA is TGTGCCAGCTCACCTAGCGGGGGGGCTAGTAATGAGCAGTTCTTC.

The V gene is TRBV20-1, the J gene TRBJ2-7; D is unresolved. This CDR3 comprises 11 residues. V was clipped by 4 bases and J by 7 bases, with 11 bases between them. The germline V gene encodes CDR1 DFQATT and CDR2 SNEGSKA (reference sequence). The CDR3 coding sequence is TGCAGTGCTAAACAACCGCGGGAGCAGTACTTC. It codes for CSAKQPREQYF.

The J gene is TRBJ2-3, the V gene TRBV2; 13 nucleotides align to TRBD2. Germline V gene data show CDR1 as SNHLY and CDR2 as FYNNEI. The V and J ends lost 6 bases and 4 bases, in that order; junction bases with no gene match: 7. The CDR3 runs to 16 residues. DNA of the CDR3: TGTGCCAGCAGACCAACTAGCGGGAGGGTTGCAGATACGCAGTATTTT. This sequence encodes CASRPTSGRVADTQYF.

J is TRBJ1-1 and V is TRBV19; 9 bases fit TRBD1. Per germline, CDR1 LNHDA and CDR2 SQIVND (reference sequence). The ends lost 6 bases at V and 3 bases at J; junction bases unmatched: 5. The length of the CDR3 is 14 residues. CDR3 sequence reads: CASSLDRGDTEAFF. For the CDR3, the DNA is TGTGCCAGTAGCTTGGACAGGGGTGACACTGAAGCTTTCTTT.

CDR3 loop: CASSTVGTGRMGAEAFF. CDR3 sequence (DNA): TGTGCCAGCAGCACCGTAGGGACAGGGAGGATGGGGGCTGAAGCTTTCTTT. The V gene is TRBV13, the J gene TRBJ1-1, with 9 bases identical to TRBD1. From germline, CDR1 is PRHDT and CDR2 FYEKMQ (reference sequence). The CDR3 is 17 residues long. Trimming removed 5 bases from V and 6 bases from J; junction bases left unmatched: 16.

The chain combines TRBV19 with TRBJ1-5, with unresolved D. Per germline, CDR1 LNHDA and CDR2 SQIVND (reference sequence). The ends were cut back, 6 bases at V and 0 bases at J, with 12 bases in the middle. The CDR3 is 15 residues long. The CDR3 sequence: CASSPGEHSNQPQHF. The DNA of the CDR3 is TGTGCCAGTAGCCCCGGGGAGCATAGCAATCAGCCCCAGCATTTT.

The chain couples TRBV6-5 to TRBJ1-1; D call uncertain. Trimming pared 2 bases from V and 3 bases from J, leaving 10 bases between. The germline V gene has CDR1 MNHEY and CDR2 SVGAGI. CDR3 length: 14 amino acids. In DNA, the CDR3 is TGTGCCAGCAGTTACCGCGCCTTGGACACTGAAGCTTTCTTT. Protein sequence: CASSYRALDTEAFF.

The chain employs TRBV13 and TRBJ2-7, with 9 bases that match TRBD1. The CDR3 is made up of 15 amino acids. The V and J ends lost 0 bases and 1 base, in that order; junction bases with no gene match: 1. Germline V gene lookup returns CDR1 PRHDT and CDR2 FYEKMQ (reference sequence). The CDR3 DNA follows: TGTGCCAGCAGCTTAGGACAGGGGGCGTCCTACGAGCAGTACTTC. It yields the protein CASSLGQGASYEQYF.

DNA of the CDR3: TGTGCCAGCAGTTTCCGCCTATTGAGTTCGAACACCGGGGAGCTGTTTTTT. Translation gives CASSFRLLSSNTGELFF. V gene TRBV27 combines with J gene TRBJ2-2; D ambiguous. This CDR3 has 17 amino acids. Germline-derived CDR1 and CDR2 are MNHEY and SMNVEV (reference sequence). The V and J ends lost 3 bases and 0 bases respectively, with 14 bases between them.

This chain links TRBV28 with TRBJ2-7; possible D gene TRBD1, 6 bases. The germline CDR1 and CDR2 sequences are MDHEN and SYDVKM. The CDR3 runs to 18 residues. Trimming left V 0 bases short and J 0 bases short, with 18 bases between. The CDR3 spells CASSLWRGHFTSSYEQYF. The DNA of the CDR3 is TGTGCCAGCAGTTTATGGAGGGGACACTTCACGAGCTCCTACGAGCAGTACTTC.

V is TRBV7-2 and J is TRBJ2-2; possible D gene TRBD2, 6 bases. V lost 3 bases and J lost 0, with 8 bases in between. The germline V gene has CDR1 SGHTA and CDR2 FQGNSA. The CDR3 runs to 15 residues. The CDR3 nucleotides read TGTGCCAGCAGCTTGGGGGGTTCGAACACCGGGGAGCTGTTTTTT. It translates to CASSLGGSNTGELFF.

The CDR3 loop reads CASSRSGSPYEQYF. CDR3 in DNA: TGTGCCAGCTCACGATCGGGGTCCCCCTACGAGCAGTACTTC. The V call is TRBV18, the J call TRBJ2-5; D possibly corresponds to TRBD2 (5 bases). With the DNA end fitting TRBJ2-7 better, the J assignment may be wrong. The germline V gene encodes CDR1 KGHSH and CDR2 LQKENI. The length of the CDR3 is 14 residues.

The chain joins TRBV5-1 to TRBJ2-5; D is ambiguous. V dropped 3 bases and J dropped 5 bases, with 11 bases sitting between them. CDR3 length equals 13 residues. Per germline, CDR1 SGHRS and CDR2 YFSETQ. CDR3 sequence: CASSSGDWETQYF. CDR3 DNA sequence: TGCGCCAGCAGCTCCGGAGATTGGGAGACCCAGTACTTC.

The CDR3 DNA reads as TGTGCCAGCAGCCCAGGACTCCGCTATGGCTACACCTTC. Protein: CASSPGLRYGYTF. The V and J genes are TRBV7-9 and TRBJ1-2; D ambiguous. Germline CDR1 and CDR2: SEHNR and FQNEAQ (reference sequence). CDR3 length: 13 amino acids. V gave up 5 bases and J gave up 4 bases, with 11 bases separating them.

The chain is built from TRBV7-2 and TRBJ2-2; a weak D match, TRBD2 (5 bases). V was clipped by 3 bases and J by 7 bases, with 6 bases between them. The CDR3 covers 12 residues. CDR1 and CDR2 (germline): SGHTA, FQGNSA. CDR3 sequence (DNA): TGTGCCAGCAGCTTGGAGGACGGGGAGCTGTTTTTT. It encodes CASSLEDGELFF.

This chain uses TRBV7-9 with TRBJ2-7; 7 bases line up with TRBD2. This CDR3 contains 14 residues. Germline CDR1 is SEHNR and CDR2 is FQNEAQ (reference sequence). Unmatched junction bases numbered 6, after V lost 3 bases and J lost 4 bases. The CDR3 loop is CASSLRGGFYEQYF. In DNA form, the CDR3 reads TGTGCCAGCAGCTTGAGGGGAGGGTTTTACGAGCAGTACTTC.

The chain recombines TRBV7-3 with TRBJ2-5; 11 bases align to TRBD1. Germline CDR1 reads SGHTA; CDR2 reads FQGTGA. The CDR3 is 16 residues long. V shed 0 bases, J shed 5 bases, and the junction held 5 bases outside the gene matches. The CDR3 loop is CASSLTGTGGLETQYF. The CDR3, as DNA: TGTGCCAGCAGCTTAACCGGGACAGGGGGGTTGGAGACCCAGTACTTC.

The gene calls are TRBV5-6 and TRBJ2-7, with TRBD1 matching over 7 bases. This CDR3 is built from 13 residues. The V segment lost 5 bases and the J segment 7 bases; nucleotides outside the gene matches: 9. Germline CDR1 and CDR2: SGHDT and YYEEEE. DNA of the CDR3: TGTGCCAGCAGGGGACAGCCAATGGGGGAGCAGTACTTC. Translated, it gives CASRGQPMGEQYF.